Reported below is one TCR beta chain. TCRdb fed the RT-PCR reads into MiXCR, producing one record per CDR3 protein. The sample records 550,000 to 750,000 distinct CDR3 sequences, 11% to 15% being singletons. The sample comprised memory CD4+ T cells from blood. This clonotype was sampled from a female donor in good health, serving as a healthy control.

DNA for the CDR3: TGTGCCACCAGTGAAAACAGGGACGGAGGAGCCCAGTACTTC. Its translation: CATSENRDGGAQYF. The chain combines TRBV24-1 with TRBJ2-5; D perhaps matches TRBD1 (6 bases). Germline loops: CDR1 KGHDR, CDR2 SFDVKD. V was shortened by 4 bases and J by 9 bases, with 17 bases between the two germline ends. This CDR3 comprises 14 residues.